This T cell receptor beta chain was retrieved from a study of metastatic and nonmetastatic thyroid tumors (dated by TCRdb to about 2020). Regarding the study in general: For patients with malignant and with benign thyroid disease, the researchers compared repertoires between peripheral blood samples and tumor or nodule tissue samples.

Receptor libraries were prepared by PCR. This sample was sequenced with an Illumina HiSeq 4000. The TCR beta-chain CDR3 region of each patient was profiled by high-throughput sequencing. Per the original workflow: The researchers built a classifier to tell apart papillary thyroid cancer patients with distant metastasis, based on CDR3 differences among clinicopathological groups. The Shannon index was used to measure repertoire diversity, and the Morisita-Horn index was used to measure how similar tumor and blood repertoires were. TCRdb reran the public reads through fastp at Q25 and MiXCR, keeping productive beta chains. TCRdb, not the original authors, processed these V and J calls. The sample table contains 55,000 to 75,000 clones; only one count was recorded for more than 15% of them. The ten largest make up around 13% of the sample. Measured from the cysteine to the phenylalanine, the CDR3 is 14 residues long. Of the read, only the CDR3 DNA is kept; its 42 bases are in frame from base 1. V has 7 bases trimmed and J has 4 bases trimmed; junction bases matching no gene number 9.

This clone was found many times. This receptor's antigen is unknown. Per-base qualities were not stored, and no clone one base away is much larger. None of the patients had been given any treatment before thyroid surgery. Using T-cell receptor beta sequencing, the researchers looked back retrospectively at clinical samples from patients, gathered between about 2011 and 2019. The research as a whole found: In both blood and tumor samples, TCR beta diversity was reported to be significantly higher in malignant tumors than in benign nodules.

Sequencing input: blood. The sequence was obtained from a female donor with papillary thyroid cancer or a benign thyroid nodule (not recorded which). Some clones in this sample may be carry-over from other donors' samples. The V gene is TRBV12-3 or TRBV12-4 and the J gene is TRBJ2-7, with 8 middle bases fitting TRBD1. CDR3 region: CASKPGTGVYEQYF. The DNA sequence is TGTGCCAGCAAACCCGGGACAGGAGTATACGAGCAGTACTTC.